This entry lists 5 T cell receptor beta chains sequenced from one sample in a study of T cell clonality in common variable immunodeficiency. TCRdb keeps only in-frame clones here, not all; method: immunoSEQ multiplex PCR. The sample was found to contain approximately 50,000 clones, and every one recurs. The sample consisted of peripheral blood mononuclear cells. Source of these receptors: a person aged 18-69 years in good health.

The CDR3 DNA, read in part, is TGTGCCAGCAGCCCATGGGAGGGGGCGGTTTACGAG. It translates to CASSPWEGAVYE. The full CDR3 protein is CASSPWEGAVYEQYF. This chain connects TRBV7-8 to TRBJ2-7; D might be TRBD1 or TRBD2, each matching 7 bases. The CDR3 is cut off 3 residues early in the read; its end comes from the germline J gene. CDR1 and CDR2 from the germline V gene are SGHVS and FQNEAQ. This CDR3 is built from 15 residues. V shed 5 bases and J shed 4 bases, with 18 bases lying between them. Drawing the rest from reference TRBV7-8 and TRBJ2-7, the complete variable domain is GAGVSQSPRYKVAKRGQDVALRCDPISGHVSLFWYQQALGQGPEFLTYFQNEAQLDKSGLPSDRFFAERPEGSVSTLKIQRTQQEDSAVYLCASSPWEGAVYEQYFGPGTRLTVT.

This clone was seen a few times. With the read ending 3 residues before the CDR3 end, the germline J gene is used to fill in that end. The genes are TRBV7-9 and TRBJ1-6; D gene unclear. Germline CDR1 and CDR2: SEHNR and FQNEAQ (reference sequence). This CDR3 contains 13 residues. V dropped 0 bases and J dropped 7 bases, with 4 bases sitting between them. The covered CDR3 bases are TGTGCCAGCAGCTTAGCCTCCAATTCACCC. It specifies CASSLASNSP. The complete CDR3 protein is CASSLASNSPLHF.

This clone has at least ten counts. The read ends 3 residues before the CDR3 terminus; that terminus is restored from the germline J gene. This chain connects TRBV20-1 to TRBJ1-1; TRBD1 is a possible D gene (6 bases). This CDR3 region has 17 residues. The germline gives CDR1 DFQATT, CDR2 SNEGSKA (reference sequence). Trimming took 3 bases from V and 0 from J, leaving 20 bases between them. The CDR3 protein is CSARRYTTGLMNTEAFF. The CDR3 DNA, read in part, is TGCAGTGCTAGGAGATATACGACAGGACTCATGAACACTGAA.

This clone was counted at least ten times. The observed sequence ends 3 residues before the CDR3 terminus, with the missing tail filled in from the germline J gene. The gene calls are TRBV20-1 and TRBJ2-7, with D possibly matching TRBD1 (6 bases). The CDR3 has 14 residues. Germline V gene lookup returns CDR1 DFQATT and CDR2 SNEGSKA (reference sequence). V lost 6 bases, J lost 0 bases, and 15 bases lay in between. The covered CDR3 bases are TGCAGTGCCCGTAGACAGGCGTTCTCCTACGAG. Translated: CSARRQAFSYE. The whole CDR3 is CSARRQAFSYEQYF.

The sample holds many counts of this clone. The missing CDR3 end, 3 residues past where the read stops, is filled in from the germline J gene. V usage is TRBV12-3 or TRBV12-4 and J usage is TRBJ1-6; D is unresolved. The CDR3 length is 11 residues. V was shortened by 11 bases and J by 7 bases, with 9 bases between the two germline ends. The sequenced part of the CDR3 DNA is TGTGCCGGGAGCGGGAATTCACCC. It codes for CAGSGNSP. The full CDR3 protein is CAGSGNSPLHF.